These 7 T cell receptor beta chains originate from one sample sequenced in a study of blood T cell repertoires in COVID-19. Sequencing used immunoSEQ multiplex PCR; TCRdb keeps in-frame clones, though not all of them. Among roughly 230,000 clones listed, around 91% were seen once. The sample comprised peripheral blood. The receptor source for this set is a woman aged 55-70 years with COVID-19, enrolled during active disease.

This clone was detected once. V usage is TRBV2 and J usage is TRBJ1-1; 12 bases fit TRBD1. The CDR3 spans 14 residues. V lost 9 bases to trimming and J lost 5 bases; unmatched junction nucleotides: 7. Germline loops: CDR1 SNHLY, CDR2 FYNNEI. The CDR3 reads CARVGQGARTEAFF. The CDR3 DNA is TGTGCCAGAGTGGGACAGGGGGCGCGTACTGAAGCTTTCTTT.

This clone was detected only once. The chain is built from TRBV4-2 and TRBJ1-4; D might be TRBD1 (5 bases). Germline assignment: CDR1 LGHNA and CDR2 YNFKEQ. The CDR3 spans 15 residues. Trimming shortened V by 2 bases and J by 7 bases, and 14 bases separated the two germline ends. The CDR3 region has the DNA TGTGCCAGCAGCCAACAGGGTCATTCGGGTGAAAAACTGTTTTTT. Translation gives CASSQQGHSGEKLFF.

The chain employs TRBV15 and TRBJ2-2, with a tentative D call TRBD1 (6 bases). The CDR3 runs 15 residues. Per the germline V gene, CDR1 is LNHNV and CDR2 is YYDKDF (reference sequence). V shed 0 bases and J shed 4 bases, with 9 bases lying between them. This CDR3 reads CATSRDPRGTGELFF. For the CDR3, the DNA is TGTGCCACCAGCAGAGATCCCAGGGGCACCGGGGAGCTGTTTTTT.

The rearrangement joins TRBV7-9 to TRBJ1-5; D gene unclear. Trimming left V 5 bases short and J 2 bases short, with 13 bases between. CDR1 SEHNR and CDR2 FQNEAQ come from the germline V gene (reference sequence). This CDR3 contains 15 residues. For the CDR3, the DNA is TGTGCCAGCAGCCCCCAAGGCCAGGGCAATCAGCCCCAGCATTTT. The encoded protein is CASSPQGQGNQPQHF.

This chain uses TRBV6-5 with TRBJ2-7; 8 bases match TRBD1. CDR1 and CDR2 from the germline V gene are MNHEY and SVGAGI. V gave up 10 bases and J gave up 5 bases; unmatched junction bases: 16. The CDR3 runs 15 residues. The CDR3 loop is CATRRNRQGSHEQYF. CDR3 sequence (DNA): TGTGCCACCCGTCGAAACCGACAGGGGAGTCACGAGCAGTACTTC.

The V gene is TRBV7-3, the J gene TRBJ2-3; the D gene is possibly TRBD2 (6 bases). Trimming removed 3 bases from V and 0 bases from J, with 10 bases in between. CDR1 is SGHTA, CDR2 FQGTGA, per germline. There are 15 residues in the CDR3. CDR3: CASSLGGESTDTQYF. For the CDR3, the DNA is TGTGCCAGCAGCTTGGGAGGAGAGAGCACAGATACGCAGTATTTT.

This chain connects TRBV6-2 or TRBV6-3 to TRBJ1-4, with a tentative D call TRBD1 (6 bases). The CDR3 runs 15 residues. Germline values: CDR1 MNHEY, CDR2 SVGEGT. Trimming stripped 6 bases from V and 7 bases from J, with 18 bases between. The chain's CDR3 is CASSLTGPRGEKLFF. DNA of the CDR3: TGTGCCAGCAGCCTAACAGGGCCACGGGGTGAAAAACTGTTTTTT.